This is a list of T cell receptor beta chains from one sample in a study of blood T cell repertoires in COVID-19. Sequencing used immunoSEQ multiplex PCR; TCRdb keeps in-frame clones, though not all of them. Of fewer than 350,000 clones listed, about 85% are singletons. The sequencing sample was made of PBMCs or T cells enriched from blood (not recorded which). The receptor set was obtained from a woman younger than 45 who had been exposed to COVID-19. Each CDR3 is given with its conserved first and last residue. A D gene is named only where the DNA matches it firmly. Rows may omit the clone size; those that give it use once, few, many or a size class.

clone size | D gene | J gene | V gene | CDR3 protein | CDR3 DNA
. | TRBD1 | TRBJ2-2 | TRBV6-2/TRBV6-3 | CASNPNRGNTGELFF | TGTGCCAGCAACCCAAACAGGGGGAACACCGGGGAGCTGTTTTTT
. | . | TRBJ1-6 | TRBV11-2 | CASSLEQLNSPLHF | TGTGCCAGCAGCTTGGAGCAGCTTAATTCACCCCTCCACTTT
. | TRBD1 | TRBJ2-2 | TRBV6-2/TRBV6-3 | CASSYGQGGGTGELFF | TGTGCCAGCAGTTACGGACAGGGTGGGGGCACCGGGGAGCTGTTTTTT
few | TRBD1 | TRBJ2-6 | TRBV5-1 | CASSQGDRVGANVLTF | TGCGCCAGCAGCCAAGGCGACAGGGTCGGGGCCAACGTCCTGACTTTC
. | TRBD1 | TRBJ2-7 | TRBV28 | CASSLPATGEPYEQYF | TGTGCCAGCAGCCTTCCGGCGACAGGGGAGCCCTACGAGCAGTACTTC
. | TRBD2 | TRBJ2-1 | TRBV4-1 | CASSQEGLAGANEQFF | TGCGCCAGCAGCCAAGAGGGACTAGCGGGAGCCAATGAGCAGTTCTTC
. | TRBD1 | TRBJ2-5 | TRBV28 | CASSPTGQGVTQYF | TGTGCCAGCAGTCCAACCGGACAGGGGGTCACCCAGTACTTC
. | TRBD1 | TRBJ2-2 | TRBV3-1/TRBV3-2 | CASSHRGQSGELFF | TGTGCCAGCAGCCACAGGGGGCAGTCCGGGGAGCTGTTTTTT
. | TRBD2 | TRBJ2-1 | TRBV27 | CASSRGGSSYNEQFF | TGTGCCAGCAGTCGCGGGGGGAGCTCCTACAATGAGCAGTTCTTC
. | . | TRBJ1-5 | TRBV12-3/TRBV12-4 | CASTAEGQPQHF | TGTGCCAGCACCGCGGAGGGTCAGCCCCAGCATTTT
. | TRBD1 | TRBJ2-7 | TRBV5-1 | CASTGQDSYEQYF | TGCGCCAGCACTGGACAGGACTCCTACGAGCAGTACTTC
once | TRBD1 | TRBJ1-4 | TRBV4-1 | CASSQLLTGSREKLFF | TGCGCCAGCAGCCAACTATTGACAGGGAGTAGGGAAAAACTGTTTTTT
. | TRBD1 | TRBJ2-3 | TRBV10-3 | CAIRTGTGTDTQYF | TGTGCCATCAGAACCGGGACAGGGACAGATACGCAGTATTTT
few | . | TRBJ2-3 | TRBV7-9 | CASSLAAEMAQYF | TGTGCCAGCAGCTTAGCGGCGGAGATGGCGCAGTATTTT
. | . | TRBJ1-4 | TRBV30 | CAWSDLQGGVEKLFF | TGTGCCTGGAGTGACCTACAGGGCGGAGTCGAAAAACTGTTTTTT
. | . | TRBJ2-5 | TRBV9 | CASSVATGTGLETQYF | TGTGCCAGCAGCGTAGCTACAGGGACGGGCTTAGAGACCCAGTACTTC
. | TRBD1 | TRBJ1-1 | TRBV28 | CASIPIPGTGGLSTEAFF | TGTGCCAGCATCCCTATACCCGGGACAGGGGGCTTGAGTACTGAAGCTTTCTTT
. | TRBD2 | TRBJ2-7 | TRBV11-2 | CASSLEGGEQYF | TGTGCCAGCAGCTTAGAGGGAGGGGAGCAGTACTTC
once | . | TRBJ1-5 | TRBV28 | CASSFGQSNQPQHF | TGTGCCAGCAGTTTTGGACAGTCCAATCAGCCCCAGCATTTT
. | TRBD2 | TRBJ2-7 | TRBV15 | CATSRELAGALEQYF | TGTGCCACCAGCAGAGAGTTAGCGGGAGCCCTCGAGCAGTACTTC
. | . | TRBJ2-7 | TRBV6-2/TRBV6-3 | CASSYASLGEQYF | TGTGCCAGCAGTTACGCGTCGCTAGGCGAGCAGTACTTC
. | TRBD2 | TRBJ2-7 | TRBV27 | CASSFFGGRANEQYF | TGTGCCAGCAGTTTCTTCGGCGGGAGGGCGAACGAGCAGTACTTC
. | TRBD1 | TRBJ1-4 | TRBV5-4 | CASSLDRGQNEKLFF | TGTGCCAGCAGCTTGGACAGGGGGCAGAATGAAAAACTGTTTTTT
. | . | TRBJ1-3 | TRBV19 | CASSIIQGGKAGNTIYF | TGTGCCAGTAGTATAATCCAAGGAGGCAAGGCTGGAAACACCATATATTTT
. | TRBD1 | TRBJ1-1 | TRBV6-5 | CASSYRDSMEAFF | TGTGCCAGCAGTTACAGGGACAGCATGGAGGCTTTCTTT
. | . | TRBJ2-2 | TRBV28 | CASSLRGHWNTGELFF | TGTGCCAGCAGTTTAAGGGGACACTGGAACACCGGGGAGCTGTTTTTT
. | . | TRBJ2-4 | TRBV30 | CAWSVVGLAKNIQYF | TGTGCCTGGAGTGTAGTGGGGCTGGCCAAAAACATTCAGTACTTC
. | . | TRBJ2-1 | TRBV5-5 | CASSLGQQIYNEQFF | TGTGCCAGCAGCTTGGGACAGCAAATCTACAATGAGCAGTTCTTC
. | TRBD1 | TRBJ1-5 | TRBV18 | CASSPSTGGKDQPQHF | TGTGCCAGCTCACCATCGACAGGGGGCAAGGATCAGCCCCAGCATTTT
. | TRBD1 | TRBJ1-2 | TRBV3-1/TRBV3-2 | CASSQERTGGVHGYTF | TGTGCCAGCAGCCAAGAGCGGACAGGGGGCGTACATGGCTACACCTTC
. | TRBD1 | TRBJ1-6 | TRBV28 | CASSIRLGTVNSPLHF | TGTGCCAGCAGTATAAGACTTGGGACAGTTAATTCACCCCTCCACTTT
. | . | TRBJ2-2 | TRBV7-3 | CASSRGGQNTGELFF | TGTGCCAGCAGCCGCGGAGGGCAGAACACCGGGGAGCTGTTTTTT
. | . | TRBJ1-2 | TRBV7-2 | CASSLEKGAPYGYTF | TGTGCCAGCAGCTTAGAGAAAGGGGCTCCTTATGGCTACACCTTC
. | TRBD1 | TRBJ1-1 | TRBV13 | CASSSRTGLTEAFF | TGTGCCAGCAGCTCACGGACAGGGCTCACTGAAGCTTTCTTT
. | . | TRBJ2-1 | TRBV6-1 | CASSEAWGEYNEQFF | TGTGCCAGCAGTGAAGCTTGGGGGGAGTACAATGAGCAGTTCTTC
. | TRBD2 | TRBJ2-3 | TRBV2 | CASTRRVGLDTDTQYF | TGTGCCAGCACCCGAAGGGTGGGACTAGACACAGATACGCAGTATTTT